Following are 10 T cell receptor beta chains from one sample sequenced in a study of T cells after yellow fever vaccination. Via MiXCR, TCRdb re-called the 5' RACE reads, giving one row per CDR3 protein. The sample gives approximately 90,000 distinct CDR3 sequences, less than 15% of which show up once; 20% to 25% is in the top ten. The source material was CD8+ T cells not binding an NS4B(214-222) dextramer, sorted from PBMCs, sampled more than 20 days after the first yellow fever vaccination. These receptors all come from a man aged 18-30 years who received the YFV17D yellow fever vaccine.

This clonotype showed up just a few times. This sequence joins TRBV11-2 and TRBJ2-1, with 11 bases fitting TRBD2. This CDR3 is 14 amino acids long. Germline trimming cut 5 bases from V and 10 bases from J; bases unmatched to any gene: 7. Germline values: CDR1 SGHAT, CDR2 FQNNGV. This CDR3 reads CASSLAGGWGEQFF. The CDR3 DNA sequence: TGTGCCAGCAGCCTAGCGGGGGGTTGGGGCGAGCAGTTCTTC.

This clonotype showed up just a few times. V usage is TRBV7-2 and J usage is TRBJ2-2; 9 bases fit TRBD2. CDR1 is SGHTA and CDR2 is FQGNSA in the germline V gene. The CDR3 sequence is 15 residues long. Trimming cost V 1 base and J 5 bases; bases outside gene matches: 2. CDR3 DNA sequence: TGTGCCAGCAGCTTAGTGCTAGCGGGGACCGGGGAGCTGTTTTTT. This codes for CASSLVLAGTGELFF.

This clonotype was recorded a few times. The rearrangement uses TRBV27 and TRBJ2-1; D is unresolved. The V gene lost 2 bases and the J gene lost 3 bases, with 5 bases spanning the gap. The CDR3 length is 13 residues. The germline V gene encodes CDR1 MNHEY and CDR2 SMNVEV (reference sequence). CDR3 loop: CASSLEGYNEQFF. The CDR3 nucleotides read TGTGCCAGCAGTTTAGAAGGCTACAATGAGCAGTTCTTC.

This clonotype was counted between two and nine times. J is TRBJ2-5 and V is TRBV19; TRBD1 matches at 7 bases. This CDR3 contains 13 residues. Germline CDR1 and CDR2: LNHDA and SQIVND (reference sequence). This CDR3 reads CASKTGRQETQYF. CDR3 nucleotide sequence: TGTGCGAGCAAGACAGGGCGCCAAGAGACCCAGTACTTC.

In its sample, this clonotype was seen a few times. This chain uses TRBV7-6 with TRBJ2-1; 8 positions match TRBD2. With V trimmed by 3 bases and J by 8 bases, 6 bases remained unmatched. The CDR3 is made up of 14 amino acids. Germline loops: CDR1 SGHVS, CDR2 FNYEAQ. The DNA of the CDR3 is TGTGCCAGCAGCTTTTCTGCGGGGGGCTATGAGCAGTTCTTC. It specifies CASSFSAGGYEQFF.

The genes are TRBV7-2 and TRBJ2-7; no clear D gene. This CDR3 spans 13 amino acids. V was clipped by 2 bases and J by 2 bases, with 7 bases between them. In germline, CDR1 is SGHTA, CDR2 FQGNSA. CDR3 residues: CASSLNDPYEQYF. DNA of the CDR3: TGTGCCAGCAGCTTAAACGACCCCTACGAGCAGTACTTC.

This clonotype was detected a few times. This chain connects TRBV12-3 or TRBV12-4 to TRBJ2-7; D might be TRBD1 or TRBD2, each matching 5 bases. Trimming pared 2 bases from V and 5 bases from J, leaving 16 bases between. CDR3 length: 15 residues. CDR3 amino acids: CASSLSGRDVDEQYV. Here the CDR3 DNA reads TGTGCCAGCAGTTTATCTGGCAGGGACGTGGACGAGCAGTACGTC.

In this sample, this clonotype is medium-sized. The junction shows a germline mismatch at one end, possibly a read error. The CDR3 nucleotides read TGTGCCAGCAGTTACCGCTTTAATGGTTTTAATGAAAACCTGTTTTTT. This codes for CASSYRFNGFNENLFF. V and J are TRBV6-5 and TRBJ1-4, with D unresolved. CDR1 and CDR2 (germline): MNHEY, SVGAGI. CDR3 length equals 16 residues.

This chain connects TRBV6-2 or TRBV6-3 to TRBJ2-1; TRBD2 matches at 8 bases. Germline V lookup: CDR1 MNHEY, CDR2 SVGEGT. V was pared by 0 bases and J by 9 bases, with 7 bases of the junction left unmatched. The CDR3 covers 15 residues. The CDR3 reads CASSYSLAGFGEQFF. In DNA, the CDR3 is TGTGCCAGCAGTTACTCTTTAGCGGGGTTTGGTGAGCAGTTCTTC.

The rearrangement links TRBV30 to TRBJ2-1, with unresolved D. Germline lookup yields CDR1 GTSNPN and CDR2 SVGIG (reference sequence). V lost 2 bases, J lost 8 bases, and 10 bases lay in between. This CDR3 spans 12 amino acids. CDR3 sequence: CAWSHQAYEQFF. In DNA form, the CDR3 reads TGTGCCTGGAGTCACCAAGCCTATGAGCAGTTCTTC. The whole variable domain, remainder taken from reference TRBV30 and TRBJ2-1, is SQTIHQWPATLVQPVGSPLSLECTVEGTSNPNLYWYRQAAGRGLQLLFYSVGIGQISSEVPQNLSASRPQDRQFILSSKKLLLSDSGFYLCAWSHQAYEQFFGPGTRLTVL.